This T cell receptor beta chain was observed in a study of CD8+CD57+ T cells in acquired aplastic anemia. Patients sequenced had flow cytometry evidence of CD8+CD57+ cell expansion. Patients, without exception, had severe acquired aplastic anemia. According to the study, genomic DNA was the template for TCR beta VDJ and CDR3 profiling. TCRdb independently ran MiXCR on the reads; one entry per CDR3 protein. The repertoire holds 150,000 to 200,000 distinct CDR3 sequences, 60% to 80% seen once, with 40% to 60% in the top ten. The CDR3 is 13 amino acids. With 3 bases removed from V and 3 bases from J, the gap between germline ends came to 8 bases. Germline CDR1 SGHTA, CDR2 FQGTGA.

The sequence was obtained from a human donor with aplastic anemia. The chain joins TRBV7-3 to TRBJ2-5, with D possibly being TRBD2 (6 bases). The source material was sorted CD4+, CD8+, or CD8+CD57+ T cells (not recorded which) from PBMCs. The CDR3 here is CASSLTREETQYF. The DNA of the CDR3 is TGTGCCAGCAGCTTGACTAGGGAAGAGACCCAGTACTTC. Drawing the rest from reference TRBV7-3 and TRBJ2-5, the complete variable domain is GAGVSQTPSNKVTEKGKYVELRCDPISGHTALYWYRQSLGQGPEFLIYFQGTGAADDSGLPNDRFFAVRPEGSVSTLKIQRTERGDSAVYLCASSLTREETQYFGPGTRLLVL.